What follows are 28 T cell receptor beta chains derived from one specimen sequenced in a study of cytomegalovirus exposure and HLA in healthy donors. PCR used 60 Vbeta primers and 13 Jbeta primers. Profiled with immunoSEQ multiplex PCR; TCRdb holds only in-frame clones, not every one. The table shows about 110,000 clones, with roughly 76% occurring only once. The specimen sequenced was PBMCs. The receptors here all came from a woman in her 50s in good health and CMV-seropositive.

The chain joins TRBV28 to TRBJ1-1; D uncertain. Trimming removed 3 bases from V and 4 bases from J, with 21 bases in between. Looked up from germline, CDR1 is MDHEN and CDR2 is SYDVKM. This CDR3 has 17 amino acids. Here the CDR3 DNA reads TGTGCCAGCAGTTTTTCGACCTCAATCAACAGAGCCACTGAAGCTTTCTTT. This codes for CASSFSTSINRATEAFF.

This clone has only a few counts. The CDR3 sequence is CASSPRRTVYEQYF. The DNA of the CDR3 is TGTGCCAGCAGTCCGCGACGGACTGTGTACGAGCAGTACTTC. The rearrangement joins TRBV6-5 to TRBJ2-7, with D possibly matching TRBD2 (5 bases). The CDR3 extends over 14 amino acids. Germline V gives CDR1 MNHEY, CDR2 SVGAGI. The ends were cut back, 5 bases at V and 4 bases at J, with 15 bases in the middle.

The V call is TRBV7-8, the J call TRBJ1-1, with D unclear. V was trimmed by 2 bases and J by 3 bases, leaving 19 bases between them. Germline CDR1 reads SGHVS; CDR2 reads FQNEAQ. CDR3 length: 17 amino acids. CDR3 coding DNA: TGTGCCAGCAGCTTATCTTTCCAGCGGGTTAGTTACACTGAAGCTTTCTTT. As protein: CASSLSFQRVSYTEAFF.

The CDR3 loop reads CASSQERTYGAGNTIYF. CDR3 sequence (DNA): TGCGCCAGCAGCCAAGAACGGACCTACGGGGCTGGAAACACCATATATTTT. The gene calls are TRBV4-1 and TRBJ1-3; no definite D call. V was shortened by 0 bases and J by 2 bases, with 14 bases between the two germline ends. From germline, CDR1 is MGHRA and CDR2 YSYEKL. The CDR3 has 17 amino acids.

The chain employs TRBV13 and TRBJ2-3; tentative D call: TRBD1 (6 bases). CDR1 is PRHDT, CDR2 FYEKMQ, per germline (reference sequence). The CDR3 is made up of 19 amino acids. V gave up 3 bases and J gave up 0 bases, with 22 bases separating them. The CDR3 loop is CASSFSTGRIDSSTDTQYF. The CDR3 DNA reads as TGTGCCAGCAGCTTTTCGACAGGTAGGATTGACTCTAGCACAGATACGCAGTATTTT.

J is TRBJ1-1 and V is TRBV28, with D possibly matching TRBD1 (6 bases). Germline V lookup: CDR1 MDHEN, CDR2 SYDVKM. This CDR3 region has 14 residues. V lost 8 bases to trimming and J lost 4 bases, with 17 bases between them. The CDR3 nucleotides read TGTGCCAGCCAGCCGGGACATAGGAGCACTGAAGCTTTCTTT. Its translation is CASQPGHRSTEAFF. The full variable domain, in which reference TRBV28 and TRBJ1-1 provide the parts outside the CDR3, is DVKVTQSSRYLVKRTGEKVFLECVQDMDHENMFWYRQDPGLGLRLIYFSYDVKMKEKGDIPEGYSVSREKKERFSLILESASTNQTSMYLCASQPGHRSTEAFFGQGTRLTVV.

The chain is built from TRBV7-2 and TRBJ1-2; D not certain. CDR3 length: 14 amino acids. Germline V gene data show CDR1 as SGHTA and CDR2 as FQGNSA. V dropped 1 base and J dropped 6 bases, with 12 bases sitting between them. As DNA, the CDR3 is TGTGCCAGCAGCTTAGGAGCGGACGATGATGGCTACACCTTC. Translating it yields CASSLGADDDGYTF.

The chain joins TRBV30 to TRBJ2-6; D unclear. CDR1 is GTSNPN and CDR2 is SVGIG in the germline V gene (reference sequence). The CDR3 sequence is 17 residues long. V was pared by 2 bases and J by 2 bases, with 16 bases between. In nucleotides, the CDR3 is TGTGCCTGGAGTTTCGGGTTCCCACCTACTGGGGCCAACGTCCTGACTTTC. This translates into CAWSFGFPPTGANVLTF.

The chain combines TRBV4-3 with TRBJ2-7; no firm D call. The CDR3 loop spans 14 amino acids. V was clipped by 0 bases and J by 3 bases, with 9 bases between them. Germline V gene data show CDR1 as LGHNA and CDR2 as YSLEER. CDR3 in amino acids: CASSQDQAYYEQYF. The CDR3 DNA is TGCGCCAGCAGCCAAGATCAAGCTTACTACGAGCAGTACTTC.

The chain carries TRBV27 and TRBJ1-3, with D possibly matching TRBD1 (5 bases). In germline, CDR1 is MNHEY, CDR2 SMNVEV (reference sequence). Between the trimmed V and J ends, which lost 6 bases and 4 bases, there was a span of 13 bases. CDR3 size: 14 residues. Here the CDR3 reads CASSPGFLGNTIYF. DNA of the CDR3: TGTGCCAGCAGCCCAGGGTTCTTAGGAAACACCATATATTTT.

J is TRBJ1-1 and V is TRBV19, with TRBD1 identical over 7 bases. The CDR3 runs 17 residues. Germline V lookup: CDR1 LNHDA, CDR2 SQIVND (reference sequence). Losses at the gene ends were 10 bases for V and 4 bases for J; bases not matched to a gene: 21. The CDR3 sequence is CATQDRSSGFRVTEAFF. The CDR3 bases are TGTGCCACCCAGGACAGGTCATCTGGGTTTCGGGTCACTGAAGCTTTCTTT.

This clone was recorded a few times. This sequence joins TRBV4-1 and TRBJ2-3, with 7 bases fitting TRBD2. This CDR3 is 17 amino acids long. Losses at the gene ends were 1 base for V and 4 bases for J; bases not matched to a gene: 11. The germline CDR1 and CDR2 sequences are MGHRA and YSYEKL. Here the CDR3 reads CASSQVLGTIFPDTQYF. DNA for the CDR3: TGCGCCAGCAGCCAAGTACTTGGGACTATATTCCCAGATACGCAGTATTTT.

Written as DNA, the CDR3 is TGTGCCAGCAGCGGGACGGGGGGTTGGAACACTGAAGCTTTCTTT. Protein product: CASSGTGGWNTEAFF. The J gene is TRBJ1-1, the V gene TRBV7-8, with D possibly TRBD1 on 5 matching bases. The V gene's germline CDR1 is SGHVS and CDR2 FQNEAQ. The CDR3 is made up of 15 amino acids. V shed 5 bases and J shed 1 base, with 14 bases lying between them. The entire variable domain, with the rest obtained from reference TRBV7-8 and TRBJ1-1, is as follows: GAGVSQSPRYKVAKRGQDVALRCDPISGHVSLFWYQQALGQGPEFLTYFQNEAQLDKSGLPSDRFFAERPEGSVSTLKIQRTQQEDSAVYLCASSGTGGWNTEAFFGQGTRLTVV.

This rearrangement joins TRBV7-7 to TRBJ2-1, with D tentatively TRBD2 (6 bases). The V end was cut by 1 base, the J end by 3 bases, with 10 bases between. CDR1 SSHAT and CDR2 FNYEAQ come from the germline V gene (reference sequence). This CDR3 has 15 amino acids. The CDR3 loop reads CASSLDRENYNEQFF. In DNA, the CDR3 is TGTGCCAGCAGCTTAGACCGGGAGAACTACAATGAGCAGTTCTTC. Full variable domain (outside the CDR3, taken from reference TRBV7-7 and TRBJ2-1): GAGVSQSPRYKVTKRGQDVTLRCDPISSHATLYWYQQALGQGPEFLTYFNYEAQPDKSGLPSDRFSAERPEGSISTLTIQRTEQRDSAMYRCASSLDRENYNEQFFGPGTRLTVL.

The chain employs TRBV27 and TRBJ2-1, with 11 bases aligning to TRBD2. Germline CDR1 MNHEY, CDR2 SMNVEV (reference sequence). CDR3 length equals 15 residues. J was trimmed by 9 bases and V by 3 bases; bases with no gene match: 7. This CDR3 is CASSFLAGGRGEQFF. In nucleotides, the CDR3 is TGTGCCAGCAGTTTTCTAGCGGGGGGCCGAGGTGAGCAGTTCTTC.

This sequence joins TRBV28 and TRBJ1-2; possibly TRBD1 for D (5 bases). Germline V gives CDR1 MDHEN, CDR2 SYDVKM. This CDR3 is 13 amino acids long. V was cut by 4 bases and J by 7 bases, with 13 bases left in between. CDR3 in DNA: TGTGCCAGCAGTTCCCAACCGGGGGGTGGCTACACCTTC. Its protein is CASSSQPGGGYTF.

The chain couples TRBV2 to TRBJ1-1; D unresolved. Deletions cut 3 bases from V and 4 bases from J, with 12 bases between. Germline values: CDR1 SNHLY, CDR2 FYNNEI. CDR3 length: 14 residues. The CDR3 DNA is TGTGCCAGCAGTGAGTGGAGAGATGGCACTGAAGCTTTCTTT. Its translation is CASSEWRDGTEAFF.

CDR3 protein: CASRSPRGYGYTF. The CDR3, as DNA: TGTGCCAGCAGGAGCCCTAGGGGCTATGGCTACACCTTC. V is TRBV25-1 and J is TRBJ1-2, with D tentatively TRBD1 (5 bases). Trimming removed 6 bases from V and 4 bases from J, with 12 bases in between. From germline, CDR1 is MGHDK and CDR2 SYGVNS. The CDR3 totals 13 residues.

CDR3 sequence reads: CASSTVGASTGELFF. The CDR3 bases are TGTGCCAGTAGTACTGTGGGGGCGTCAACCGGGGAGCTGTTTTTT. The chain carries TRBV19 and TRBJ2-2, with D perhaps TRBD1 (6 bases). The V end lost 4 bases, the J end lost 5 bases, and 14 bases lay between the germline ends. Germline V gives CDR1 LNHDA, CDR2 SQIVND (reference sequence). The CDR3 runs 15 residues. The full variable domain, in which reference TRBV19 and TRBJ2-2 provide the parts outside the CDR3, is DGGITQSPKYLFRKEGQNVTLSCEQNLNHDAMYWYRQDPGQGLRLIYYSQIVNDFQKGDIAEGYSVSREKKESFPLTVTSAQKNPTAFYLCASSTVGASTGELFFGEGSRLTVL.

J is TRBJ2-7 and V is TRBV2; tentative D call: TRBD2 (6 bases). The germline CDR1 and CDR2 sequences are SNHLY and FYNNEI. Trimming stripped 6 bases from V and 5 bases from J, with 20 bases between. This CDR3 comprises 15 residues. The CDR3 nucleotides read TGTGCCAGCAGCGTAACGTCGGGGACGGGGGACGAGCAGTACTTC. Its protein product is CASSVTSGTGDEQYF.

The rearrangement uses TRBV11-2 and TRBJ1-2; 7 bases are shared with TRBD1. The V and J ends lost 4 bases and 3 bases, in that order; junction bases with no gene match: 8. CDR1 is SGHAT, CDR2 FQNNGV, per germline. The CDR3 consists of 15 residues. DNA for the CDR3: TGTGCCAGCAGCTCCGACAGGGTTTCCCACTATGGCTACACCTTC. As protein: CASSSDRVSHYGYTF.

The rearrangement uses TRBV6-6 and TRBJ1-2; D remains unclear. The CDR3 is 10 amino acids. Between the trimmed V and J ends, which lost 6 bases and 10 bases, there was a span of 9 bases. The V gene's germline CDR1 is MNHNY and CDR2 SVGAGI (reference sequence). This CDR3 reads CASSAIVYTF. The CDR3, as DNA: TGTGCCAGCAGCGCGATTGTCTACACCTTC.

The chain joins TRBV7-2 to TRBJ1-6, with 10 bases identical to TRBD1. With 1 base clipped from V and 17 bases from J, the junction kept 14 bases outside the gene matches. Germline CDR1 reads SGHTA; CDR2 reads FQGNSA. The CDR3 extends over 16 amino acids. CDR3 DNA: TGTGCCAGCAGCTTAGGAGGGGGGACAGGGGCGGGAAGAGTCCACTTT. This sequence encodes CASSLGGGTGAGRVHF. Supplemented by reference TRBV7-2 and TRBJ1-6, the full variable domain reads GAGVSQSPSNKVTEKGKDVELRCDPISGHTALYWYRQSLGQGLEFLIYFQGNSAPDKSGLPSDRFSAERTGGSVSTLTIQRTQQEDSAVYLCASSLGGGTGAGRVHFGNGTRLTVT.

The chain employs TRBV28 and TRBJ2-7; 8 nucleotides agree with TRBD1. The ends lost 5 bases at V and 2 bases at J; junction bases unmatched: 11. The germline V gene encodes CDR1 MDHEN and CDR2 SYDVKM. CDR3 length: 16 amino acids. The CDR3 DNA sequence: TGTGCCAGCAGTACCCTAGGACAGGGAAAACCCTACGAGCAGTACTTC. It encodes CASSTLGQGKPYEQYF. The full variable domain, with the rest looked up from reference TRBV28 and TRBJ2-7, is DVKVTQSSRYLVKRTGEKVFLECVQDMDHENMFWYRQDPGLGLRLIYFSYDVKMKEKGDIPEGYSVSREKKERFSLILESASTNQTSMYLCASSTLGQGKPYEQYFGPGTRLTVT.

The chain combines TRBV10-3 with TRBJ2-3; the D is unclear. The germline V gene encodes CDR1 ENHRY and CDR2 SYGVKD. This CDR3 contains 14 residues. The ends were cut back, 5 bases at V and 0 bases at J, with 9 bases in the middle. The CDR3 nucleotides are TGTGCCATCAGTCAGAAATCTAGCACAGATACGCAGTATTTT. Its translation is CAISQKSSTDTQYF.

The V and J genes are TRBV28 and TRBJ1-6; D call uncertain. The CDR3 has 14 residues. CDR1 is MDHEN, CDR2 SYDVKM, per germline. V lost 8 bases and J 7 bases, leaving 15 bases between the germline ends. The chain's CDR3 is CASASEGPNSPLHF. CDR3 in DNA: TGTGCCAGCGCCTCTGAGGGTCCGAATTCACCCCTCCACTTT.

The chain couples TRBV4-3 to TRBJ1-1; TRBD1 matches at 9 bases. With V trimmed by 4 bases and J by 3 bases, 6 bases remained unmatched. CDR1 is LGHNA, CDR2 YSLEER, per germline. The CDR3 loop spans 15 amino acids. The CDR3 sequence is CASSLGQGRYTEAFF. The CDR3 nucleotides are TGCGCCAGCAGCCTCGGACAGGGGAGGTACACTGAAGCTTTCTTT.

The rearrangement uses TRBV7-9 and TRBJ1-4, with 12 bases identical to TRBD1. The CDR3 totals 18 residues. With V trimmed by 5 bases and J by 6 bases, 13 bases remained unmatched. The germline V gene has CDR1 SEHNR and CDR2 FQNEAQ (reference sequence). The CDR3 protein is CASSPSRGTGGVHEKLFF. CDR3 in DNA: TGTGCCAGCAGCCCGTCCCGAGGGACAGGGGGCGTTCATGAAAAACTGTTTTTT.